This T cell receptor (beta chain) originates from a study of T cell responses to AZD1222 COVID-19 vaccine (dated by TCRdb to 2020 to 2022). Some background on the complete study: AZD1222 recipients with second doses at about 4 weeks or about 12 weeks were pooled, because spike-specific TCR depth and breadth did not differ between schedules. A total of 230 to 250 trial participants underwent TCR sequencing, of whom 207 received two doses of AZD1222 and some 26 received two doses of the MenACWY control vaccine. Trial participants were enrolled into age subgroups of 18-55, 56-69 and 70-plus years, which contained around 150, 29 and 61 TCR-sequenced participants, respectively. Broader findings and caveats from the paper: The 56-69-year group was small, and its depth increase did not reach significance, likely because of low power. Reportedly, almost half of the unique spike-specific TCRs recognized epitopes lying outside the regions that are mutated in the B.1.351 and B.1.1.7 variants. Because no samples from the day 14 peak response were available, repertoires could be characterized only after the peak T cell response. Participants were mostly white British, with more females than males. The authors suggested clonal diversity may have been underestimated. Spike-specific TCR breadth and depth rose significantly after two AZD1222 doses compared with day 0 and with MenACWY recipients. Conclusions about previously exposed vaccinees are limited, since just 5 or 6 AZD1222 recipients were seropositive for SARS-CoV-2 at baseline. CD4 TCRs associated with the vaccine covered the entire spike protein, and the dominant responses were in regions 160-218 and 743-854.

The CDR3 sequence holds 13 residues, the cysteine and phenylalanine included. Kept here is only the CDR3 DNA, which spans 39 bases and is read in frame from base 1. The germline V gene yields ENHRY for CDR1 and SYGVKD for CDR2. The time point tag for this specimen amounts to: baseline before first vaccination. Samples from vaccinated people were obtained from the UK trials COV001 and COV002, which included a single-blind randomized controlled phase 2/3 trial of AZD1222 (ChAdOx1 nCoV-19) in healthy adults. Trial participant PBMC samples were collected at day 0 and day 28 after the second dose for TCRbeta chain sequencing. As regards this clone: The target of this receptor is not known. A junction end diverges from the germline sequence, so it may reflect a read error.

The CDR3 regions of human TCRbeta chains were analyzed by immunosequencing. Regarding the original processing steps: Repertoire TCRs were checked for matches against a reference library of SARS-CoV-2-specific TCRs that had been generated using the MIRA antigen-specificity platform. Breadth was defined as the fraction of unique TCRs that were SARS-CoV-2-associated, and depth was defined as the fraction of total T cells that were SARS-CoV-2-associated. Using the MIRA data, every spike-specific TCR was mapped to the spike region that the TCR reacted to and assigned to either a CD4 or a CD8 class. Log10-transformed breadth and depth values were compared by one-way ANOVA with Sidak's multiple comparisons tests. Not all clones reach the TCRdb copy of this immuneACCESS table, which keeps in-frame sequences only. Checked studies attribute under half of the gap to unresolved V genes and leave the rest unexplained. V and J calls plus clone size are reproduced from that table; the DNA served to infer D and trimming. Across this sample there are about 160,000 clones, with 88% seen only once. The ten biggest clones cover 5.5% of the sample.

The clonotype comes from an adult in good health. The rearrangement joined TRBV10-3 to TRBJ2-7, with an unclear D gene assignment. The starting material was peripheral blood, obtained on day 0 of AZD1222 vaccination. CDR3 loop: CATSENEENEQYF. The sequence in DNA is TGTGCCACCAGTGAGAATGAGGAAAACGAGCAGTACTTC.